These T cell receptor beta chains were read from a single sample in a study of OX40 agonist ivuxolimab in advanced cancers. TCRdb's copy holds only in-frame clones and misses some; the assay was immunoSEQ multiplex PCR. The table includes 11,000 or so clones, roughly four fifths detected once. The sample in question was CD4+ or CD8+ T cells sorted from blood, obtained in a trial of the OX40 agonist ivuxolimab. These receptors originate from an adult with an advanced solid tumor such as melanoma, head and neck, liver or kidney cancer. Both conserved end residues are part of each CDR3. The D gene is left open where the match is weak. Clone size is not always given. Where it is, it says once, few, many or a class for expanded clones.

clone_size	v_call	d_call	j_call	cdr3_aa	cdr3_nt
NA	TRBV5-4	NA	TRBJ1-2	CASSLVPHYGYTF	TGTGCCAGCAGCTTGGTCCCCCACTATGGCTACACCTTC
NA	TRBV28	NA	TRBJ2-2	CASRFRGTGELFF	TGTGCCAGCAGGTTCCGGGGGACCGGGGAGCTGTTTTTT
NA	TRBV4-2	NA	TRBJ1-3	CASSQDWISGPSGNTIYF	TGTGCCAGCAGCCAAGACTGGATCAGCGGTCCCTCTGGAAACACCATATATTTT
NA	TRBV5-1	NA	TRBJ1-1	CASSLRSVGTEAFF	TGCGCCAGCAGCTTGAGGAGTGTCGGCACTGAAGCTTTCTTT
medium-sized	TRBV9	NA	TRBJ2-1	CASSVFIGQPNEQFF	TGTGCCAGCAGCGTATTTATAGGACAGCCAAATGAGCAGTTCTTC
NA	TRBV6-1	TRBD2	TRBJ2-7	CASSGLAGAYEQYF	TGTGCCAGCAGCGGACTAGCGGGGGCCTACGAGCAGTACTTC
NA	TRBV5-1	NA	TRBJ2-7	CASPPTHFPYEQYF	TGCGCCAGCCCCCCGACACACTTTCCCTACGAGCAGTACTTC
NA	TRBV4-1	NA	TRBJ2-6	CASSQDASGANVLTF	TGCGCCAGCAGCCAAGACGCCTCTGGGGCCAACGTCCTGACTTTC
NA	TRBV4-1	NA	TRBJ2-1	CASSQVPGLQEQFF	TGCGCCAGCAGCCAAGTTCCCGGACTACAGGAGCAGTTCTTC
NA	TRBV21-1	NA	TRBJ1-1	CASITNGTEAFF	TGTGCCAGCATTACAAACGGCACTGAAGCTTTCTTT
NA	TRBV27	TRBD1	TRBJ2-7	CASTYRGSYEQYF	TGTGCCAGCACTTACAGGGGCTCCTACGAGCAGTACTTC
NA	TRBV20-1	NA	TRBJ1-1	CSARGGFF	TGCAGTGCGAGAGGTGGTTTCTTT
NA	TRBV7-9	NA	TRBJ1-3	CASSPSDGGNTIYF	TGTGCCAGCAGCCCATCGGACGGCGGAAACACCATATATTTT
NA	TRBV2	TRBD2	TRBJ2-1	CASSEGVRLAYYNEQFF	TGTGCCAGCAGTGAAGGGGTAAGACTAGCCTACTACAATGAGCAGTTCTTC
once	TRBV28	TRBD2	TRBJ2-2	CASSLSGLVAGELFF	TGTGCCAGCAGTTTATCAGGACTAGTGGCCGGGGAGCTGTTTTTT
few	TRBV6-5	NA	TRBJ1-2	CASSPTRQTYGYTF	TGTGCCAGCAGTCCGACACGCCAAACCTATGGCTACACCTTC
NA	TRBV27	TRBD1	TRBJ2-7	CASSFQGASAYEQYF	TGTGCCAGCAGTTTTCAGGGGGCGTCCGCCTACGAGCAGTACTTC